This TCR beta chain derives from a study of identical twins. MiXCR, applied by TCRdb to the 5' RACE reads, yields one record per CDR3 protein. The sample has hundreds of thousands of distinct CDR3 sequences; 21% are singletons. Every one of the donors was a healthy Caucasian. This clonotype was counted only a few times. Antigen specificity is unknown. Notes on the study in general: Zero-insertion findings could be partly confounded by invariant cells (MAIT and iNKT cells).

Germline CDR1 MNHEY, CDR2 SVGAGI. The V end was cut by 5 bases, the J end by 7 bases, with 6 bases between. This CDR3 spans 12 amino acids. These data also featured in a second study, about T cells expressing NK-cell markers.

This TCR was recovered from a woman younger than 30 in good health. The sample comprised PBMCs. This chain uses TRBV6-5 with TRBJ1-6; D gene ambiguous. CDR3 nucleotides: TGTGCCAGCAGTACCCCAAATTCACCCCTCCACTTT. It translates to CASSTPNSPLHF.